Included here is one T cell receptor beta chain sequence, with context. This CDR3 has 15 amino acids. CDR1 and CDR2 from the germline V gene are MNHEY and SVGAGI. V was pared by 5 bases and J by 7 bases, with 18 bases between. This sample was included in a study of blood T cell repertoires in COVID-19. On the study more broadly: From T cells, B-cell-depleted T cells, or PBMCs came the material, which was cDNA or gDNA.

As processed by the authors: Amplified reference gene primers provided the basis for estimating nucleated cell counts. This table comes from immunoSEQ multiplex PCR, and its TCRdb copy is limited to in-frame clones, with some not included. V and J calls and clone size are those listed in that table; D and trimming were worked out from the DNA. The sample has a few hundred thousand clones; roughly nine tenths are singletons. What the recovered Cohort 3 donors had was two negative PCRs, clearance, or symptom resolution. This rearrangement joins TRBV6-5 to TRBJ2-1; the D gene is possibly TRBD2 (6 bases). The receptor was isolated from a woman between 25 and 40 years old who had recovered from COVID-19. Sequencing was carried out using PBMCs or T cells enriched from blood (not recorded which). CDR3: CASSPRTGEKNEQFF. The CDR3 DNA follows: TGTGCCAGCAGTCCCCGGACGGGGGAAAAAAATGAGCAGTTCTTC.